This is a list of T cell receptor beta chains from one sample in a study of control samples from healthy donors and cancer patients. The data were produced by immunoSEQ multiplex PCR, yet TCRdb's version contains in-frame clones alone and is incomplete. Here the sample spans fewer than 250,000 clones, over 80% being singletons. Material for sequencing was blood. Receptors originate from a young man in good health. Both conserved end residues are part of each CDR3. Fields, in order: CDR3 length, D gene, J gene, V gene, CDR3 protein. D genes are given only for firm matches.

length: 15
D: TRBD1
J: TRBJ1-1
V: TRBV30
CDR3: CAWSVPDRVSTEAFF

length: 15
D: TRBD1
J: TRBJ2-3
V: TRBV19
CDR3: CASSKTGDFGDTQYF

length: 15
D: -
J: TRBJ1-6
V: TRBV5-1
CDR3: CASSPDGGGGSPLHF

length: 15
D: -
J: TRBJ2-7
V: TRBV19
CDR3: CASSIDGSEVYEQYF

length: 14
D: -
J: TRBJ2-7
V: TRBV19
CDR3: CARHFVGATYEQYF

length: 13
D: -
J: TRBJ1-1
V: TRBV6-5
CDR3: CASSYPLSPEAFF

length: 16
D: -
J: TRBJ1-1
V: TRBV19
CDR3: CASSISTGGMNTEAFF

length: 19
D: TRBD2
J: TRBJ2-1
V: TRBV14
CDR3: CASSPWEGLRGRGYNEQFF

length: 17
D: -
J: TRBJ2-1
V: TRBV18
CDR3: CASSPTGGGAISNEQFF

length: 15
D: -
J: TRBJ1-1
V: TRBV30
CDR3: CAWSPKVSGDTEAFF

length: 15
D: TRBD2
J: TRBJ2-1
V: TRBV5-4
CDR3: CASRPTSGGNNEQFF

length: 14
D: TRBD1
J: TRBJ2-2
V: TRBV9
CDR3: CASQGTANTGELFF

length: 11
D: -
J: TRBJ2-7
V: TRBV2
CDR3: CASFDGWEQYF

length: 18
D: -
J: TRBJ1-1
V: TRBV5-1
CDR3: CASSLLGKTRQVDTEAFF

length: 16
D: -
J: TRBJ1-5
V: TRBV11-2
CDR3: CASSKDGSYSNQPQHF

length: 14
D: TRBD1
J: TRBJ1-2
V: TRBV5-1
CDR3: CASSGQESSYGYTF

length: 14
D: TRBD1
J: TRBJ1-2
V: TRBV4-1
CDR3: CASSTQDREGGYTF

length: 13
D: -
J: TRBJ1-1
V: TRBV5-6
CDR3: CASSSTPGGEAFF

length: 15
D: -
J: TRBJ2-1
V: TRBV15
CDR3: CATSRDLGRVDEQFF